A selection of T cell receptor beta chains follows, all from one sample in a study of OX40 agonist ivuxolimab in advanced cancers. The repertoire was sequenced with immunoSEQ multiplex PCR; TCRdb's copy has only in-frame clones and lacks some. The data show roughly 48,000 clones, just under 90% seen once. Source: CD4+ or CD8+ T cells sorted from blood, taken in a trial of the OX40 agonist ivuxolimab. The receptors were sampled from an adult with an advanced solid tumor such as melanoma, head and neck, liver or kidney cancer. Each CDR3 is given with its conserved first and last residue. Each record gives: CDR3 protein, CDR3 DNA, clone size, V gene, J gene, D gene, CDR3 length. The D gene is left open where the match is weak. Size is stated for part of the rows, as once, few or many counts, or as a class when the clone is expanded.

CDR3aa: CASSLSLAGEGEQFF; CDR3nt: TGTGCCAGCAGTTTATCCCTAGCGGGAGAGGGTGAGCAGTTCTTC; abundance: NA; v_gene: TRBV27; j_gene: TRBJ2-1; d_gene: TRBD2; len: 15
CDR3aa: CASSGRERQGSYEQYF; CDR3nt: TGTGCCAGCAGCGGGAGAGAGCGACAGGGTTCCTACGAGCAGTACTTC; abundance: NA; v_gene: TRBV7-9; j_gene: TRBJ2-7; d_gene: TRBD1; len: 16
CDR3aa: CASSYSATEAFF; CDR3nt: TGTGCCAGCAGTTACTCAGCCACTGAAGCTTTCTTT; abundance: once; v_gene: TRBV6-5; j_gene: TRBJ1-1; d_gene: NA; len: 12
CDR3aa: CASSSGRTYEQYF; CDR3nt: TGTGCCAGCAGTTCCGGGAGGACCTACGAGCAGTACTTC; abundance: NA; v_gene: TRBV27; j_gene: TRBJ2-7; d_gene: TRBD2; len: 13
CDR3aa: CASSAISGGYNEQFF; CDR3nt: TGTGCCAGCAGTGCGATTAGCGGGGGGTACAATGAGCAGTTCTTC; abundance: NA; v_gene: TRBV6-4; j_gene: TRBJ2-1; d_gene: TRBD2; len: 15
CDR3aa: CASSPTGGEQYF; CDR3nt: TGTGCCAGCAGCCCCACAGGGGGCGAGCAGTACTTC; abundance: NA; v_gene: TRBV5-5; j_gene: TRBJ2-7; d_gene: TRBD1; len: 12
CDR3aa: CASSPRGGSDFVDTQYF; CDR3nt: TGCGCCAGCAGCCCGAGGGGGGGGAGTGACTTTGTAGATACGCAGTATTTT; abundance: NA; v_gene: TRBV4-3; j_gene: TRBJ2-3; d_gene: NA; len: 17
CDR3aa: CASSSLYEQYF; CDR3nt: TGTGCCAGCAGCTCCCTCTACGAGCAGTACTTC; abundance: NA; v_gene: TRBV9; j_gene: TRBJ2-7; d_gene: NA; len: 11
CDR3aa: CASSTGQGTPYEQYF; CDR3nt: TGTGCCAGCAGCACAGGCCAGGGAACACCCTACGAGCAGTACTTC; abundance: NA; v_gene: TRBV7-8; j_gene: TRBJ2-7; d_gene: NA; len: 15
CDR3aa: CASSLSVNTEAFF; CDR3nt: TGTGCCAGCAGTTTATCTGTGAACACTGAAGCTTTCTTT; abundance: NA; v_gene: TRBV27; j_gene: TRBJ1-1; d_gene: NA; len: 13
CDR3aa: CASSQGSGLANQETQYF; CDR3nt: TGCGCCAGCAGCCAGGGCTCGGGACTAGCGAACCAAGAGACCCAGTACTTC; abundance: few; v_gene: TRBV4-3; j_gene: TRBJ2-5; d_gene: TRBD2; len: 17
CDR3aa: CASSEASGGANTQYF; CDR3nt: TGTGCCAGCAGTGAGGCTAGCGGGGGAGCTAATACGCAGTATTTT; abundance: NA; v_gene: TRBV6-4; j_gene: TRBJ2-3; d_gene: TRBD2; len: 15
CDR3aa: CASSQDRTRVSEQYF; CDR3nt: TGCGCCAGCAGCCAAGATCGGACTCGGGTGTCCGAGCAGTACTTC; abundance: NA; v_gene: TRBV4-3; j_gene: TRBJ2-7; d_gene: NA; len: 15
CDR3aa: CASSFRVSPRTEAFF; CDR3nt: TGTGCCAGCAGTTTCCGGGTTTCGCCGCGGACTGAAGCTTTCTTT; abundance: once; v_gene: TRBV28; j_gene: TRBJ1-1; d_gene: NA; len: 15
CDR3aa: CASSITRQENYGYTF; CDR3nt: TGTGCCAGTAGTATAACTAGACAGGAGAACTATGGCTACACCTTC; abundance: NA; v_gene: TRBV19; j_gene: TRBJ1-2; d_gene: NA; len: 15
CDR3aa: CAISQATEAFF; CDR3nt: TGTGCCATCTCCCAGGCCACTGAAGCTTTCTTT; abundance: NA; v_gene: TRBV10-3; j_gene: TRBJ1-1; d_gene: NA; len: 11
CDR3aa: CASDEVPRGVNEKLFF; CDR3nt: TGTGCCAGCGACGAGGTGCCGAGAGGGGTTAATGAAAAACTGTTTTTT; abundance: NA; v_gene: TRBV7-8; j_gene: TRBJ1-4; d_gene: NA; len: 16